These 24 T cell receptor beta chains were sequenced from one sample in a study of CD8 T cells in Susac syndrome. Reverse transcription of roughly 0.5 to 1 ug RNA was carried out with random hexamers. One entry per CDR3 protein, called by TCRdb with MiXCR from the immunoSEQ multiplex PCR reads. The sample holds about 60,000 distinct CDR3 sequences, around 94% seen once. Material for sequencing was CD8+ T cells from PBMCs. The source is a human donor in good health.

The chain recombines TRBV5-1 with TRBJ1-1; perhaps TRBD1 as D (5 bases). Trimming shortened V by 6 bases and J by 0 bases, and 12 bases separated the two germline ends. This CDR3 region has 14 residues. CDR1 is SGHRS and CDR2 is YFSETQ in the germline V gene. CDR3 region: CASTRDSMNTEAFF. Here the CDR3 DNA reads TGCGCCAGCACTCGCGACAGCATGAACACTGAAGCTTTCTTT.

The rearrangement links TRBV7-3 to TRBJ1-2; perhaps TRBD1 as D (6 bases). Trimming removed 0 bases from V and 8 bases from J, with 16 bases in between. CDR3 size: 15 residues. Looked up from germline, CDR1 is SGHTA and CDR2 is FQGTGA. The CDR3 region is CASSLTGTPTLGYTF. The CDR3 nucleotides read TGTGCCAGCAGCTTAACCGGGACACCCACCTTAGGCTACACCTTC. Filled out from reference TRBV7-3 and TRBJ1-2, the complete variable domain reads GAGVSQTPSNKVTEKGKYVELRCDPISGHTALYWYRQSLGQGPEFLIYFQGTGAADDSGLPNDRFFAVRPEGSVSTLKIQRTERGDSAVYLCASSLTGTPTLGYTFGSGTRLTVV.

The chain links TRBV2 to TRBJ1-2; D possibly corresponds to TRBD1 (6 bases). The germline V gene has CDR1 SNHLY and CDR2 FYNNEI. Trimming removed 4 bases from V and 3 bases from J, with 9 bases in between. This CDR3 is built from 13 residues. Written as DNA, the CDR3 is TGTGCCAGCAGTGTAGGGGGTCACTATGGCTACACCTTC. Its protein is CASSVGGHYGYTF.

The chain couples TRBV27 to TRBJ1-4; D is perhaps TRBD1 (5 bases). Per the germline V gene, CDR1 is MNHEY and CDR2 is SMNVEV (reference sequence). This CDR3 region has 15 residues. Between the trimmed V and J ends, which lost 6 bases and 8 bases, there was a span of 19 bases. The CDR3 DNA sequence: TGTGCCAGCAGCCCAACCGAGGGGCGGGAAGAAAAACTGTTTTTT. It specifies CASSPTEGREEKLFF. The entire variable domain, with the rest obtained from reference TRBV27 and TRBJ1-4, is as follows: EAQVTQNPRYLITVTGKKLTVTCSQNMNHEYMSWYRQDPGLGLRQIYYSMNVEVTDKGDVPEGYKVSRKEKRNFPLILESPSPNQTSLYFCASSPTEGREEKLFFGSGTQLSVL.

The rearrangement joins TRBV6-2 or TRBV6-3 to TRBJ2-1, with a weak D call TRBD1 (5 bases). This CDR3 has 17 amino acids. Trimming cost V 2 bases and J 2 bases, with 16 bases left between them. Germline CDR1 is MNHEY and CDR2 is SVGEGT. This chain's CDR3 is CASSYLMDTPTYNEQFF. CDR3 in DNA: TGTGCCAGCAGTTACCTTATGGACACGCCGACCTACAATGAGCAGTTCTTC.

This clonotype was observed once. This sequence joins TRBV6-5 and TRBJ2-1, with a tentative D call TRBD1 (5 bases). Germline V gene data show CDR1 as MNHEY and CDR2 as SVGAGI. The CDR3 loop spans 14 amino acids. The V end was cut by 7 bases, the J end by 0 bases, with 10 bases between. CDR3 in amino acids: CASIGTGSYNEQFF. The CDR3 nucleotides read TGTGCCAGCATCGGTACAGGCTCCTACAATGAGCAGTTCTTC.

J is TRBJ2-1 and V is TRBV6-5, with no clear D. Per germline, CDR1 MNHEY and CDR2 SVGAGI. Trimming cost V 1 base and J 7 bases, with 2 bases left between them. The CDR3 has 11 amino acids. CDR3 region: CASSYWNEQFF. In nucleotides, the CDR3 is TGTGCCAGCAGTTACTGGAATGAGCAGTTCTTC.

The chain joins TRBV19 to TRBJ2-1; 10 bases map to TRBD2. Germline CDR1 LNHDA, CDR2 SQIVND (reference sequence). There are 14 residues in the CDR3. V lost 7 bases, J lost 7 bases, and 7 bases stayed unmatched. This CDR3 reads CASKKRGGGNEQFF. DNA of the CDR3: TGTGCCAGTAAGAAGCGGGGGGGTGGTAATGAGCAGTTCTTC.

This sequence joins TRBV7-8 and TRBJ2-7; TRBD2 matches 10 bases. V was clipped by 4 bases and J by 4 bases; unmatched bases: 10. The CDR3 covers 16 residues. Germline CDR1 reads SGHVS; CDR2 reads FQNEAQ. CDR3 in amino acids: CASSSAFVSGGYEQYF. Here the CDR3 DNA reads TGTGCCAGCAGCTCCGCGTTTGTTAGCGGGGGGTACGAGCAGTACTTC.

The J gene is TRBJ2-3, the V gene TRBV15, with D unresolved. Germline V lookup: CDR1 LNHNV, CDR2 YYDKDF (reference sequence). Between the trimmed V and J ends, which lost 3 bases and 1 base, there was a span of 11 bases. This CDR3 is built from 15 residues. The CDR3 reads CATSSPGPRTDTQYF. The CDR3 DNA sequence: TGTGCCACCAGCAGCCCGGGCCCACGCACAGATACGCAGTATTTT.

This chain uses TRBV4-1 with TRBJ2-7; the D is unclear. The CDR3 has 14 amino acids. The V gene lost 3 bases and the J gene lost 2 bases, with 11 bases spanning the gap. CDR1 and CDR2 (germline): MGHRA, YSYEKL. CDR3 DNA: TGCGCCAGCAGCCAGGTTGGGGTTACCTACGAGCAGTACTTC. Encoded protein: CASSQVGVTYEQYF.

The chain employs TRBV6-4 and TRBJ2-3; 11 bases match TRBD2. The CDR3 contains 15 residues. Germline lookup yields CDR1 MRHNA and CDR2 SNTAGT. Losses at the gene ends were 4 bases for V and 2 bases for J; bases not matched to a gene: 2. Here the CDR3 DNA reads TGTGCCAGCAGTGTTAGCGGGGGGGCCACAGATACGCAGTATTTT. Translating it yields CASSVSGGATDTQYF.

This chain uses TRBV12-3 or TRBV12-4 with TRBJ2-4; D unresolved. This CDR3 contains 11 residues. V gave up 4 bases and J gave up 8 bases, with 6 bases separating them. The CDR3 reads CASSSLDIQYF. CDR3 in DNA: TGTGCCAGCAGTTCCTTGGACATTCAGTACTTC.

This clonotype was found once. The rearrangement uses TRBV2 and TRBJ2-1; D might be TRBD2 (5 bases). V was shortened by 4 bases and J by 7 bases, with 23 bases between the two germline ends. The CDR3 totals 17 residues. The germline gives CDR1 SNHLY, CDR2 FYNNEI. Written as DNA, the CDR3 is TGTGCCAGCAGTGCGCTGGGAACCGAGAACCGGGGAAATGAGCAGTTCTTC. Its protein product is CASSALGTENRGNEQFF.

This clonotype was found once. CDR3 nucleotides: TGTGCCAGCAGCTCGGGACAGGGGGCAGAGACCCAGTACTTC. It codes for CASSSGQGAETQYF. J is TRBJ2-5 and V is TRBV7-3; 12 bases match TRBD1. This CDR3 is built from 14 residues. Germline loops: CDR1 SGHTA, CDR2 FQGTGA. Trimming took 4 bases from V and 4 from J; bases not matched to a gene: 1.

The CDR3 loop reads CATSRDRGNTEAFF. In DNA, the CDR3 is TGTGCCACCAGCAGAGATAGGGGGAACACTGAAGCTTTCTTT. The chain uses TRBV15 and TRBJ1-1, with D tentatively TRBD1 (5 bases). The germline gives CDR1 LNHNV, CDR2 YYDKDF (reference sequence). The CDR3 is 14 amino acids. Trimming took 0 bases from V and 1 from J, leaving 6 bases between them.

J is TRBJ1-5 and V is TRBV4-2, with D tentatively TRBD1 (6 bases). CDR3 length: 14 amino acids. Germline assignment: CDR1 LGHNA and CDR2 YNFKEQ. V lost 5 bases and J 7 bases, leaving 15 bases between the germline ends. The DNA for the CDR3 is TGTGCCAGCAGCAACGGGGGGCCCGGACAGCCCCAGCATTTT. Translating gives CASSNGGPGQPQHF.

The chain is built from TRBV5-6 and TRBJ1-2; D gene uncertain. Germline V gene lookup returns CDR1 SGHDT and CDR2 YYEEEE. With 0 bases removed from V and 0 bases from J, the gap between germline ends came to 9 bases. The CDR3 extends over 15 amino acids. The chain's CDR3 is CASSLGYASNYGYTF. CDR3 sequence (DNA): TGTGCCAGCAGCTTGGGTTACGCTTCTAACTATGGCTACACCTTC.

The chain combines TRBV27 with TRBJ1-2; no reliable D call. The CDR3 spans 16 residues. The V end was cut by 0 bases, the J end by 3 bases, with 14 bases between. CDR1 and CDR2 (germline): MNHEY, SMNVEV (reference sequence). CDR3 DNA: TGTGCCAGCAGTTTATCGTGGCGGGGTGGTGACTATGGCTACACCTTC. Its protein product is CASSLSWRGGDYGYTF.

The rearrangement links TRBV27 to TRBJ1-2, with a possible D match to TRBD1 (6 bases). This CDR3 has 16 residues. Trimming removed 3 bases at V and 4 bases at J, with 18 bases between. Germline V gives CDR1 MNHEY, CDR2 SMNVEV (reference sequence). The CDR3 coding sequence is TGTGCCAGCAGTTTTAGTGGGGGCCAGTTCTTCTATGGCTACACCTTC. Encoded protein: CASSFSGGQFFYGYTF.

J is TRBJ2-2 and V is TRBV25-1, with D possibly being TRBD2 (6 bases). Trimming shortened V by 3 bases and J by 3 bases, and 14 bases separated the two germline ends. The CDR3 contains 16 residues. Germline CDR1 reads MGHDK; CDR2 reads SYGVNS. The CDR3 spells CASSDKVAGYTGELFF. CDR3 bases: TGTGCCAGCAGTGATAAGGTGGCGGGATACACCGGGGAGCTGTTTTTT.

This clonotype was detected only a few times. CDR3 in DNA: TGCGCCAGCAGCTTGGCTGCAGAACTTTTCTACGAGCAGTACTTC. Its protein is CASSLAAELFYEQYF. V and J are TRBV5-1 and TRBJ2-7, with D unresolved. V was cut by 0 bases and J by 3 bases, with 13 bases left in between. The CDR3 runs to 15 residues. Germline V gene lookup returns CDR1 SGHRS and CDR2 YFSETQ.

This chain connects TRBV10-1 to TRBJ2-1; TRBD2 matches 7 bases. Germline V gives CDR1 WNHNN, CDR2 SYGVQD (reference sequence). The trim removed 2 bases at V and 1 base at J, leaving 8 bases unmatched. The CDR3 sequence is 17 residues long. CDR3 bases: TGCGCCAGCAGTGAGATTGGTTCGGGAGGTTCCTACAATGAGCAGTTCTTC. This sequence encodes CASSEIGSGGSYNEQFF.

The chain couples TRBV6-1 to TRBJ2-3; the D is unclear. This CDR3 has 13 amino acids. Germline V gene sequence: CDR1 MNHNS, CDR2 SASEGT. Deletions cut 2 bases from V and 7 bases from J, with 10 bases between. CDR3 protein: CASSERPLHTQYF. DNA for the CDR3: TGTGCCAGCAGTGAACGACCGCTTCATACGCAGTATTTT.